This T cell receptor (beta chain) was captured in a study of cytomegalovirus exposure and HLA in healthy donors. Study in general: According to later analysis, the same platform produced the approximately 130 validation and under 750 first-cohort repertoires. General study points: In vitro experiments confirmed that three CMV-associated chains were specific for CMV antigens. Whilst most TCR sequences proved rare, a subset of public TCRs occurred across many donors. Diagnosis of cytomegalovirus status made by the classifier reportedly showed high specificity and sensitivity.

The CDR3 is 14 residues long. With V trimmed by 6 bases and J by 5 bases, 5 bases remained unmatched. The germline V gene has CDR1 MNHEY and CDR2 SVGAGI. Assay: immunoSEQ multiplex PCR; the TCRdb copy retains only in-frame clones and omits some. Of over 75,000 clones listed, 85% were seen once; the top ten hold roughly 20%. Remarks on this clone: Its antigen remains unknown.

This sequence originates from a man younger than 35 in good health and CMV-seropositive. The sequenced material came from PBMCs. The chain joins TRBV6-5 to TRBJ1-2; TRBD1 aligns across 11 bases. The CDR3 DNA follows: TGTGCCAGCAGGAGGGACAGGGGGATTTATGGCTACACCTTC. This codes for CASRRDRGIYGYTF.